What follows are 3 T cell receptor beta chains derived from one specimen sequenced in a study of radiotherapy plus CTLA-4 blockade in lung cancer. Generated by immunoSEQ multiplex PCR, the TCRdb table keeps only in-frame clones and is missing some. The data hold fewer than 140,000 clones, with roughly 84% observed a single time. The sequences come from peripheral blood, collected from a patient treated with radiotherapy plus ipilimumab. All receptors derive from a human donor with non-small cell lung cancer that progressed on radiotherapy plus ipilimumab. Some clones in this sample may be carry-over from other donors' samples.

The rearrangement uses TRBV5-8 and TRBJ2-1; D might be TRBD1 (6 bases). This CDR3 is built from 14 residues. The germline V gene encodes CDR1 SGHTS and CDR2 YDEGEE. With 0 bases removed from V and 8 bases from J, the gap between germline ends came to 12 bases. In nucleotides, the CDR3 is TGTGCCAGCAGCTTGGGGGGGCCGGGCGATGAGCAGTTCTTC. It codes for CASSLGGPGDEQFF. Variable domain in full (rest from reference TRBV5-8 and TRBJ2-1): EAGVTQSPTHLIKTRGQQATLRCSPISGHTSVYWYQQALGLGLQFLLWYDEGEERNRGNFPPRFSGRQFPNYSSELNVNALELEDSALYLCASSLGGPGDEQFFGPGTRLTVL.

The chain uses TRBV6-4 and TRBJ2-2, with D possibly matching TRBD1 (6 bases). Germline-derived CDR1 and CDR2 are MRHNA and SNTAGT. The ends were cut back, 7 bases at V and 4 bases at J, with 13 bases in the middle. CDR3 length equals 14 residues. CDR3 loop: CASKSQGSTGELFF. The DNA for the CDR3 is TGTGCCAGCAAATCACAGGGAAGCACCGGGGAGCTGTTTTTT.

CDR3: CASSLGSTGELFF. The CDR3, as DNA: TGCGCCAGCAGCTTGGGATCAACCGGGGAGCTGTTTTTT. This chain links TRBV5-1 with TRBJ2-2; D uncertain. In germline, CDR1 is SGHRS, CDR2 YFSETQ. The V end was cut by 0 bases, the J end by 5 bases, with 5 bases between. The length of the CDR3 is 13 residues.